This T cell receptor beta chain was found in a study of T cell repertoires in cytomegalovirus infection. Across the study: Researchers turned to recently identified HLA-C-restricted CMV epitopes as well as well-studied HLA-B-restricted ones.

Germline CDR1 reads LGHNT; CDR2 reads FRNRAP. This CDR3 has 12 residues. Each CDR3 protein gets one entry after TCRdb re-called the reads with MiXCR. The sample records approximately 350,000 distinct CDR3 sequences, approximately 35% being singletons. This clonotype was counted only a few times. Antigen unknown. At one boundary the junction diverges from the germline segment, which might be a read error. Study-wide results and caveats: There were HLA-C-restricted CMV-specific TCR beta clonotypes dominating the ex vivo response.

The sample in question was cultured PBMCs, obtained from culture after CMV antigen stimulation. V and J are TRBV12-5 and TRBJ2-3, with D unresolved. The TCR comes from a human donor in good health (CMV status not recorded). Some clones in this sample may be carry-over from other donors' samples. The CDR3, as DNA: TGTGCTAGTGGTTCCAGATCCGGGCCAAGCTACTTT. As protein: CASGSRSGPSYF. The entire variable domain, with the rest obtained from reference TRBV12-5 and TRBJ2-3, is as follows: DARVTQTPRHKVTEMGQEVTMRCQPILGHNTVFWYRQTMMQGLELLAYFRNRAPLDDSGMPKDRFSAEMPDATLATLKIQPSEPRDSAVYFCASGSRSGPSYFGPGTRLTVL.